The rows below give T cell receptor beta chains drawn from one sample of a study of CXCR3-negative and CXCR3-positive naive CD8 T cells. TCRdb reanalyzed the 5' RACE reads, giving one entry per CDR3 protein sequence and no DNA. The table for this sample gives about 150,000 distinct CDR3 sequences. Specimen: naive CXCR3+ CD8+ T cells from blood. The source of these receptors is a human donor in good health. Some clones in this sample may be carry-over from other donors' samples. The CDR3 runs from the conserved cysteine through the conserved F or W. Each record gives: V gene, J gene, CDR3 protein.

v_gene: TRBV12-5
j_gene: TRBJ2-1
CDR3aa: CASAWGRGSYNEQFF

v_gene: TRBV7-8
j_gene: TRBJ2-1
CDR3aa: CASSFHRGGNEQFF

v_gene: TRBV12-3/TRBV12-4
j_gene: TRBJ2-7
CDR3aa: CASSFFLAGYYEQYF

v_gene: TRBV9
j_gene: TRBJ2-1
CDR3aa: CASSANREFAYNEQFF

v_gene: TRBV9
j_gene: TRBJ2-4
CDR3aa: CASSGSSGRAPQEIAKNIQYF

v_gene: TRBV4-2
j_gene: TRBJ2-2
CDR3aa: CASSSSGVNAGELFF

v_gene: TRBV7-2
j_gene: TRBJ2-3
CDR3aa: CASSRNPIAGVGTQYF

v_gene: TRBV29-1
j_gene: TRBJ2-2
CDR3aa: CSVIRLEGSNTGELFF

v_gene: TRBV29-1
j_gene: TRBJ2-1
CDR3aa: CSVYAGTVEQFF

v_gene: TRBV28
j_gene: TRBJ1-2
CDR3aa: CASSLLGEEVMDYGYTF

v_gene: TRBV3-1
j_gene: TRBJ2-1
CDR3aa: CASSQETSGKAEQFF

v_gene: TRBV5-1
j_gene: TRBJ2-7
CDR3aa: CASSTESGFSYEQYF

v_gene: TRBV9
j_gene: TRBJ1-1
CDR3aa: CASSEGPNHFDMNTEAFF

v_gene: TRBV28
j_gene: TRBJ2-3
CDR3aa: CASSFNGGTDTQYF

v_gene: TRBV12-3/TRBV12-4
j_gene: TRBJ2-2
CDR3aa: CASTTAGGNTGELFF

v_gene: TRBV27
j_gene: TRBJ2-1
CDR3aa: CASSFKDRPGVGNEQFF

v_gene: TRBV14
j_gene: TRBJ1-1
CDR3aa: CASRQGLNTEAFF

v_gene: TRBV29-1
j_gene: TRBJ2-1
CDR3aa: CSIARDRPLGEQFF

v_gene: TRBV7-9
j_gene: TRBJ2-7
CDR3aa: CASVGISYEQYF

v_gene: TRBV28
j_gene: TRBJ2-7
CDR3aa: CASSRWTGSSYEQYF

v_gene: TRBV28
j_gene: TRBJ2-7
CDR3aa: CASSWETSGAYEQYF

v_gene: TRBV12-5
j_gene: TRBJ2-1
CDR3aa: CASGLDKTGRPYNEQFF

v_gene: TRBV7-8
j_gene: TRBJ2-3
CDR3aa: CASSSSGGLSSTDTQYF

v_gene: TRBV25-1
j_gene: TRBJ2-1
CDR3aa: CASSDEEDPLGEQFF

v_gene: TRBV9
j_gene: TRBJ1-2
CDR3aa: CASSVEEDRELNYGYTF

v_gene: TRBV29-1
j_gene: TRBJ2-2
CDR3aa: CSVEDRSRGTGELFF

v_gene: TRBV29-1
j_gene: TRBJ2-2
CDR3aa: CSVVTGNTNTGELFF

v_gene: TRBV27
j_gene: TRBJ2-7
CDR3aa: CASSSTPVEQYF

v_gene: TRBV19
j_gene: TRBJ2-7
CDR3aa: CASSMSGAYEQYF

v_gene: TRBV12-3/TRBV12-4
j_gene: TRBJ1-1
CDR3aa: CASSLGSPGGWTEAFF

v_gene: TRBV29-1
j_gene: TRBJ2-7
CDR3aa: CSVEAGITYEQYF

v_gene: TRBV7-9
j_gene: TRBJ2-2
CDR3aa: CASSPAAGELFF

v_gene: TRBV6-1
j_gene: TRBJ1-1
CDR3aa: CASYPGGDYTEAFF

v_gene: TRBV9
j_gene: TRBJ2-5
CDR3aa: CASSEGGLPQETQYF

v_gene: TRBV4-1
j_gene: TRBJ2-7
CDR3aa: CASSQDWGHNYEQYF

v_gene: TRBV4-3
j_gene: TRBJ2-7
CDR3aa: CASSQDRGTYEQYF

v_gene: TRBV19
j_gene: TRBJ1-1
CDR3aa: CASTRITENTEAFF

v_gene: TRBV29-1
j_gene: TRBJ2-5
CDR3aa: CSVERANRETQYF

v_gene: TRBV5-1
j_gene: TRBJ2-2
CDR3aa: CASSWWTDTGELFF

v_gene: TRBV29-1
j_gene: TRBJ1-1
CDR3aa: CSVEEPGTGFGKNTEAFF

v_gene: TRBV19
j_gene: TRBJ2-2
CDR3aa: CASSIVTLTGSGGELFF

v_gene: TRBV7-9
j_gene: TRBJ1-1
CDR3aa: CASSLPFAGDHLEAFF